This TCR beta chain was sequenced in a study of blood T cell repertoires in COVID-19. Study information: T cells, B-cell-depleted T cells, or PBMCs supplied cDNA or gDNA.

Study processing details: Reference gene primer amplification in the assay estimated nucleated cell counts. Sequencing was performed with immunoSEQ multiplex PCR; in TCRdb, only in-frame clones are kept and a portion is missing. V, J and clone size are those of that table, while D and trimming were read from the DNA. This table has 100,000 to 150,000 clones, about 85% appearing once. The CDR3 totals 17 residues. CDR1 and CDR2 from the germline V gene are SGDLS and YYNGEE. J gave up 4 bases and V 4 bases, and 12 bases lay outside the gene matches. Sequencing was done on a sample of peripheral blood. V and J are TRBV9 and TRBJ1-2; 11 nucleotides align to TRBD1. This receptor was obtained from an elderly man with active or convalescent COVID-19. CDR3 coding DNA: TGTGCCAGCAGCCCTCGGGACAGGGGGGAAAATTCCTATGGCTACACCTTC. Translating gives CASSPRDRGENSYGYTF.